Detailed here is one TCR beta chain. V lost 6 bases to trimming and J lost 2 bases; unmatched junction nucleotides: 5. This CDR3 comprises 16 residues. Germline CDR1 SGHTA, CDR2 FQGNSA. The data stem from a study of radiation and T cells in renal cell carcinoma. Profiled with immunoSEQ multiplex PCR; TCRdb holds only in-frame clones, not every one. Here the sample spans just under 150,000 clones, 70% to 90% being singletons. The time point denotes: blood 4 weeks post-SBRT, at nephrectomy. Stated treatment: 15 Gy SBRT to primary tumor, nephrectomy 4 weeks later. The clonotype originates from a woman in her forties or fifties with renal cell carcinoma. Material: blood, obtained from a patient whose treatment included radiotherapy and nephrectomy. The chain carries TRBV7-2 and TRBJ2-2; 11 nucleotides agree with TRBD2. In DNA, the CDR3 is TGTGCCAGCAGTCGGACTAGCGGGCTTAACACCGGGGAGCTGTTTTTT. The encoded protein is CASSRTSGLNTGELFF.